The subject of this entry is one TCR beta chain. Its antigen remains undetermined. No qualities accompany the bases; no much larger clone lies one base away. These data are taken from a study of blood T cell repertoires in COVID-19 (dated by TCRdb to 2018 to 2021). Looking at the study overall: Collaborator samples came from the United States, Italy and Spain and covered acute and convalescent phases of COVID-19. The prospective study material was composed of cDNA or gDNA derived from T cells, B-cell-depleted T cells, or PBMCs. The dataset comprised deeply sampled blood TCRbeta repertoires from subjects exposed to, actively infected with, or recovered from COVID-19. A freely available public database, intended as a resource for researchers studying the immune response to SARS-CoV-2, is where the repertoires were released. The samples were drawn from two sources: the first 160 participants of the ongoing ImmuneRACE study, and approximately 1,300 subjects contributed by 6 global collaborators. A de-identified subject ID, COVID-19 status, age in years and sex were almost always included in the sample metadata. Where available, HLA class I and class II types were obtained from metadata supplied by the sample provider rather than from assay-based typing.

Each collaborating institution followed its own protocols to collect whole blood in K2EDTA tubes. For TCRbeta analysis, collaborator samples were shipped as frozen whole blood, as isolated PBMCs, or as DNA extracted from either sample type. The investigation overall reported the following: Clinical and demographic metadata were provided uncurated, with the amount varying by source and participant.

TCRbeta CDR3 regions were amplified from genomic DNA by means of the immunoSEQ Assay, a bias-controlled multiplex PCR. In the authors' own workflow: The number of nucleated cells in each sample was estimated from the amplification of reference gene primers within the assay. Sequence reads were collapsed and filtered to measure the absolute abundance of every unique TCRbeta CDR3 rearrangement. Productive Simpson clonality was computed per sample as the square root of Simpson's diversity index over productive rearrangements. As stored in TCRdb, this immuneACCESS dataset retains in-frame rearrangements with V and J assigned. A fraction of the clones does not appear; measured against another copy, unresolved V genes explain less than half of the discrepancy, and the remainder lacks a known reason. V, J and clone size are taken as reported in that table, and D and trimming were inferred from the DNA itself. The sample table records fewer than 150,000 clones; approximately 90% of these occur just once. The ten largest clones represent 8% to 13% of the sample.

From its cysteine to its phenylalanine, the CDR3 spans 14 amino acids. The retained sequence is limited to the CDR3, 42 bases, with the frame set at the first base. In the germline V gene, CDR1 corresponds to SGHDT and CDR2 to YYEEEE. V drops 6 bases and J drops 5 bases, leaving 17 bases in between. This chain is built from TRBV5-6 and TRBJ1-2, with a tentative D gene TRBD1 over 6 matching bases. The sequencing sample was made of peripheral blood. This clonotype was obtained from a woman over 75 with acute or convalescent COVID-19. In nucleotide form, the sequence is TGTGCCAGCACCCTTCGGGGGGCTAGGTATGGCTACACCTTC. Its protein is CASTLRGARYGYTF.